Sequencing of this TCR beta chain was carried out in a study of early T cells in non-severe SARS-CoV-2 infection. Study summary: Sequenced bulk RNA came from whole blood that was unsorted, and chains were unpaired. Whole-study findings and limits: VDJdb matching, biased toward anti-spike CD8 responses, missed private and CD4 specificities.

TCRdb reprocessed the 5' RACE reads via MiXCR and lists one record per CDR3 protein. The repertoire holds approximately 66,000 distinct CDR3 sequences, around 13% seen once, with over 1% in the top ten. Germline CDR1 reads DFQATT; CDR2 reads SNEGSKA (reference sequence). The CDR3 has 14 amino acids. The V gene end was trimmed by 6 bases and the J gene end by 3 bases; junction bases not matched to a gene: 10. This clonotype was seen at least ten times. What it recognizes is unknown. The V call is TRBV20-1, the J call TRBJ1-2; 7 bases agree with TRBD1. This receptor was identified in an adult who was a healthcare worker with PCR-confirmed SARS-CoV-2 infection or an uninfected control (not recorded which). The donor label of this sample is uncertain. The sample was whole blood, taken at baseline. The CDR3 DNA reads TGCAGTGCCGACTCACAGGGGTCGGACTATGGCTACACCTTC. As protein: CSADSQGSDYGYTF.